The 32 T cell receptor beta chains presented below share a single source sample, sequenced in a study of blood T cells in healthy people across ages. For the second PCR, which ran for 7 to 11 cycles, a sample-barcoded 5' primer and a J-beta primer mix were used. TCRdb re-derived calls from the 5' RACE reads in MiXCR, one entry per CDR3 protein. The table has a few hundred thousand distinct CDR3 sequences, about 27% seen once. The same data also went into a second study, on T cells of mothers and their children.

Sequencing used blood. Source of these receptors: a boy aged 2-15 years in good health.

This chain connects TRBV20-1 to TRBJ2-5; D may be TRBD1 (8 bases). There are 18 residues in the CDR3. Germline V gene lookup returns CDR1 DFQATT and CDR2 SNEGSKA (reference sequence). V lost 0 bases and J 2 bases, leaving 22 bases between the germline ends. CDR3 sequence (DNA): TGCAGTGCTAGAGATGGGCAGGGGGCAAGACTAGCACAAGAGACCCAGTACTTC. Translating gives CSARDGQGARLAQETQYF.

This CDR3 is CASSLGLPAYNSPLHF. The CDR3 DNA sequence: TGTGCCAGCAGCTTAGGTCTTCCAGCATATAATTCACCCCTCCACTTT. The chain carries TRBV13 and TRBJ1-6; unclear D gene. Germline V lookup: CDR1 PRHDT, CDR2 FYEKMQ (reference sequence). Deletions cut 0 bases from V and 4 bases from J, with 10 bases between. The CDR3 has 16 residues.

In this sample, this clonotype turned up a few times. V and J are TRBV6-2 or TRBV6-3 and TRBJ2-7; 7 nucleotides line up with TRBD2. This CDR3 is 13 amino acids long. After removal of 11 bases from V and 9 bases from J, the junction contained 16 bases not matched to a gene. Germline V gives CDR1 MNHEY, CDR2 SVGEGT. This chain's CDR3 is CAGSARAGEVQYF. CDR3 bases: TGTGCCGGCTCCGCCCGGGCGGGAGAGGTGCAGTACTTC.

This chain joins TRBV27 and TRBJ2-1; D may be TRBD1 or TRBD2 (6 bases each). Trimming shortened V by 8 bases and J by 5 bases, and 16 bases separated the two germline ends. The CDR3 totals 14 residues. Germline V gene sequence: CDR1 MNHEY, CDR2 SMNVEV (reference sequence). For the CDR3, the DNA is TGTGCCAGCTCTCGTGGGGGGCTTAACAATGAGCAGTTCTTC. Amino acid sequence: CASSRGGLNNEQFF.

The chain combines TRBV7-9 with TRBJ1-1; 8 bases match TRBD1. Germline values: CDR1 SEHNR, CDR2 FQNEAQ (reference sequence). J lost 0 bases, V lost 2 bases, and 2 bases had no gene match. CDR3 length: 15 residues. CDR3 bases: TGTGCCAGCAGCTTACAGGGGGCGGTGAACACTGAAGCTTTCTTT. It encodes CASSLQGAVNTEAFF.

The V and J genes are TRBV7-9 and TRBJ1-1, with D uncertain. Germline CDR1 and CDR2: SEHNR and FQNEAQ (reference sequence). The length of the CDR3 is 16 residues. The V and J ends lost 4 bases and 4 bases respectively, with 19 bases between them. CDR3 DNA sequence: TGTGCCAGCAGCTCCACCTTAACGTCTAGTAGCACTGAAGCTTTCTTT. As protein: CASSSTLTSSSTEAFF.

The genes are TRBV4-3 and TRBJ2-5; tentatively, D is TRBD1 (6 bases). The germline V gene has CDR1 LGHNA and CDR2 YSLEER. The V end was cut by 1 base, the J end by 5 bases, with 14 bases between. The CDR3 is 15 residues long. CDR3 region: CASSQGGKTGETQYF. CDR3 DNA sequence: TGCGCCAGCAGCCAAGGCGGTAAAACAGGGGAGACCCAGTACTTC.

This clonotype has just one count. The rearrangement links TRBV4-2 to TRBJ2-1; 8 bases map to TRBD2. The CDR3 totals 17 residues. In germline, CDR1 is LGHNA, CDR2 YNFKEQ. Trimming at V came to 4 bases and at J to 0 bases, leaving 8 bases not matched to a gene. The CDR3 sequence: CASSPHSSGSSYNEQFF. The CDR3 nucleotides read TGTGCCAGCAGCCCACATTCCAGCGGGAGCTCCTACAATGAGCAGTTCTTC.

J is TRBJ2-2 and V is TRBV10-3, with TRBD1 matching over 7 bases. Germline values: CDR1 ENHRY, CDR2 SYGVKD. The trim removed 6 bases at V and 2 bases at J, leaving 6 bases unmatched. This CDR3 is 15 amino acids long. CDR3 amino acids: CAIRIGTVNTGELFF. In DNA form, the CDR3 reads TGTGCCATCAGGATAGGGACAGTAAACACCGGGGAGCTGTTTTTT.

The genes are TRBV13 and TRBJ2-4, with D hard to call. Germline CDR1 PRHDT, CDR2 FYEKMQ (reference sequence). With 5 bases removed from V and 1 base from J, the gap between germline ends came to 12 bases. The CDR3 is made up of 15 amino acids. CDR3 nucleotide sequence: TGTGCCAGCAGCCCGGCTTTCGGGGCCAAAAACATTCAGTACTTC. Translating it yields CASSPAFGAKNIQYF.

The genes are TRBV12-3 or TRBV12-4 and TRBJ1-5; D gene uncertain. The V and J ends lost 1 base and 8 bases respectively, with 9 bases between them. The CDR3 has 13 residues. The CDR3 DNA follows: TGTGCCAGCAGTTTAGGGGAGAGGGAGCCCCAGCATTTT. This gives the protein CASSLGEREPQHF.

V and J are TRBV12-3 or TRBV12-4 and TRBJ2-5, with a weak D call TRBD1 (5 bases). The CDR3 covers 16 residues. The V end lost 4 bases, the J end lost 5 bases, and 20 bases lay between the germline ends. CDR3 nucleotides: TGTGCCAGCAGTTCAGAACTGTCCCGACAGTGGGAGACCCAGTACTTC. This encodes CASSSELSRQWETQYF.

V usage is TRBV7-9 and J usage is TRBJ2-7; perhaps D is TRBD1 or TRBD2 (5 bases each). The V gene's germline CDR1 is SEHNR and CDR2 FQNEAQ (reference sequence). Trimming removed 5 bases from V and 3 bases from J, with 14 bases in between. The CDR3 runs to 14 residues. CDR3 amino acids: CASSRTGTVYEQYF. CDR3 DNA sequence: TGTGCCAGCAGCCGCACCGGGACCGTCTACGAGCAGTACTTC. The full variable domain, completed using reference TRBV7-9 and TRBJ2-7, is DTGVSQNPRHKITKRGQNVTFRCDPISEHNRLYWYRQTLGQGPEFLTYFQNEAQLEKSRLLSDRFSAERPKGSFSTLEIQRTEQGDSAMYLCASSRTGTVYEQYFGPGTRLTVT.

This clonotype was observed a handful of times. The chain uses TRBV25-1 and TRBJ2-5; 7 bases map to TRBD1. Germline-derived CDR1 and CDR2 are MGHDK and SYGVNS. The V segment lost 9 bases and the J segment 3 bases; nucleotides outside the gene matches: 10. The CDR3 is 14 residues long. The CDR3 loop reads CARKEGAGKETQYF. The CDR3 DNA follows: TGTGCCAGAAAAGAGGGGGCAGGTAAAGAGACCCAGTACTTC.

This clonotype has just a few counts. This may stem from a read error, because a much larger clone lies one nucleotide away. The chain has TRBV6-6 and TRBJ2-3, with D hard to call. This CDR3 is built from 13 residues. Germline V gene lookup returns CDR1 MNHNY and CDR2 SVGAGI (reference sequence). The CDR3 protein is CASSPSETDTRYF. The DNA of the CDR3 is TGTGCCAGCAGTCCATCCGAAACAGATACGCGGTATTTT.

The V gene is TRBV4-1, the J gene TRBJ1-4, with a weak D call TRBD1 (6 bases). The length of the CDR3 is 16 residues. From germline, CDR1 is MGHRA and CDR2 YSYEKL. Trimming removed 7 bases at V and 4 bases at J, with 19 bases between. Here the CDR3 DNA reads TGCGCCAGCAAACGGGGCTTGGGGGCAATTAATGAAAAACTGTTTTTT. Translating it yields CASKRGLGAINEKLFF.

This clonotype was observed a handful of times. The J gene is TRBJ2-3, the V gene TRBV7-2, with D perhaps given as TRBD1 or TRBD2 (5 bases each). This CDR3 has 14 residues. Trimming took off 6 bases at V and 2 bases at J, with 12 bases between the two ends. In germline, CDR1 is SGHTA, CDR2 FQGNSA. CDR3 residues: CASSSGTLTDTQYF. The CDR3 nucleotides are TGTGCCAGCAGTTCCGGGACCCTCACAGATACGCAGTATTTT.

This clonotype was detected many times. The chain uses TRBV27 and TRBJ2-7, with TRBD1 matching over 9 bases. V lost 4 bases, J lost 3 bases, and 4 bases stayed unmatched. The length of the CDR3 is 14 residues. The germline CDR1 and CDR2 sequences are MNHEY and SMNVEV (reference sequence). The CDR3 DNA reads as TGTGCCAGCAGTTGGTTGGGACAGGGCTACGAGCAGTACTTC. Amino acids: CASSWLGQGYEQYF.

The chain recombines TRBV20-1 with TRBJ2-1, with 13 bases lining up with TRBD2. The J segment lost 10 bases and the V segment lost 5 bases, leaving 8 bases of the junction unmatched. The CDR3 extends over 14 amino acids. The germline CDR1 and CDR2 sequences are DFQATT and SNEGSKA (reference sequence). CDR3 DNA: TGCAGTGCTTCCCGGACTAGCGGGAGTGGGGAGCAGTTCTTC. Protein: CSASRTSGSGEQFF.

This clonotype has just a few counts. The chain recombines TRBV15 with TRBJ1-2, with a possible D match to TRBD1 (6 bases). CDR1 and CDR2 (germline): LNHNV, YYDKDF (reference sequence). This CDR3 region has 13 residues. Trimming left V 5 bases short and J 6 bases short, with 13 bases between. CDR3 sequence (DNA): TGTGCCACCAGCCCGACAGGATCCGATGGCTACACCTTC. This translates into CATSPTGSDGYTF.

The J gene is TRBJ2-5, the V gene TRBV7-6; 7 positions match TRBD2. J lost 3 bases, V lost 1 base, and 8 bases had no gene match. CDR3 length: 16 amino acids. From germline, CDR1 is SGHVS and CDR2 FNYEAQ. The CDR3 spells CASSLEGLDVKETQYF. Written as DNA, the CDR3 is TGTGCCAGCAGCTTAGAAGGACTAGACGTGAAAGAGACCCAGTACTTC.

This clonotype was picked up a small number of times. The chain is built from TRBV27 and TRBJ2-5; 14 positions agree with TRBD2. Germline trimming cut 9 bases from V and 5 bases from J; bases unmatched to any gene: 11. Germline values: CDR1 MNHEY, CDR2 SMNVEV (reference sequence). The CDR3 contains 16 residues. The CDR3 sequence: CASMGLAGDLWETQYF. The CDR3 DNA reads as TGTGCCAGTATGGGACTAGCGGGAGATTTATGGGAGACCCAGTACTTC.

This sequence joins TRBV15 and TRBJ1-2; TRBD1 might be the D (6 bases). The CDR3 is 18 residues long. V lost 3 bases and J lost 1, with 21 bases in between. Germline V gene sequence: CDR1 LNHNV, CDR2 YYDKDF (reference sequence). The CDR3 here is CATSSNTGPSGVNYGYTF. Written as DNA, the CDR3 is TGTGCCACCAGCAGCAATACAGGGCCCTCGGGAGTTAACTATGGCTACACCTTC.

This chain connects TRBV7-8 to TRBJ2-4; D is perhaps TRBD1 (5 bases). The CDR3 has 14 residues. Germline-derived CDR1 and CDR2 are SGHVS and FQNEAQ. V was cut by 0 bases and J by 4 bases, with 7 bases left in between. CDR3 sequence reads: CASSLAPGKNIQYF. The CDR3, as DNA: TGTGCCAGCAGCTTAGCGCCAGGGAAAAACATTCAGTACTTC.

This clonotype occurred a few times. V is TRBV3-1 and J is TRBJ2-5; the D gene is possibly TRBD1 (5 bases). This CDR3 spans 18 amino acids. The germline V gene has CDR1 LGHDT and CDR2 YNNKEL (reference sequence). Trimming took 0 bases from V and 1 from J, leaving 18 bases between them. CDR3 amino acids: CASSQDLRGRVVQETQYF. The CDR3 region has the DNA TGTGCCAGCAGCCAAGATCTTAGGGGCCGTGTGGTCCAAGAGACCCAGTACTTC.

The chain uses TRBV4-1 and TRBJ2-5, with D possibly matching TRBD1 (5 bases). Germline V gene lookup returns CDR1 MGHRA and CDR2 YSYEKL. Trimming left V 4 bases short and J 1 base short, with 13 bases between. This CDR3 is 15 amino acids long. The CDR3 region is CASSRLRGFQETQYF. The CDR3 DNA reads TGCGCCAGCAGCCGCCTAAGGGGATTCCAAGAGACCCAGTACTTC.

The V gene is TRBV7-8, the J gene TRBJ2-2, with 12 bases lining up with TRBD2. The junction had 1 base not matched to a gene; V was cut back by 0 bases and J by 5 bases. The V gene's germline CDR1 is SGHVS and CDR2 FQNEAQ. The CDR3 runs to 16 residues. CDR3 bases: TGTGCCAGCAGCTTAGCTCTAGCGGGAGGGACCGGGGAGCTGTTTTTT. It is translated as CASSLALAGGTGELFF.

This clonotype turned up a few times. The gene calls are TRBV20-1 and TRBJ1-2, with 9 nucleotides matching TRBD1. J was trimmed by 5 bases and V by 5 bases; bases with no gene match: 12. The CDR3 is made up of 15 amino acids. The germline CDR1 and CDR2 sequences are DFQATT and SNEGSKA (reference sequence). Written as DNA, the CDR3 is TGCAGTGCTGAAGGACAGGGGAAGGCGTGGTATGGCTACACCTTC. Translating it yields CSAEGQGKAWYGYTF.

This clonotype has more than one count but fewer than ten. The chain carries TRBV2 and TRBJ1-4; weak D call: TRBD1 (5 bases). Germline V gene data show CDR1 as SNHLY and CDR2 as FYNNEI. The CDR3 loop spans 11 amino acids. Trimming removed 8 bases at V and 7 bases at J, with 8 bases between. CDR3 nucleotide sequence: TGTGCCAGCGCGGGACGTGAAAAACTGTTTTTT. Translating it yields CASAGREKLFF.

The chain recombines TRBV24-1 with TRBJ2-2; D is unclear. Germline loops: CDR1 KGHDR, CDR2 SFDVKD. Trimming pared 7 bases from V and 7 bases from J, leaving 9 bases between. The CDR3 sequence is 12 residues long. In DNA, the CDR3 is TGTGCCACCAGCGTTCTTCTCGGGGAGCTGTTTTTT. This gives the protein CATSVLLGELFF.

The genes are TRBV6-5 and TRBJ2-5, with TRBD2 matching over 7 bases. The DNA end favors TRBJ2-1, so the J call may be wrong. The CDR3 runs to 17 residues. Germline CDR1 MNHEY, CDR2 SVGAGI. For the CDR3, the DNA is TGTGCCAGCAGTTACTCGAATGCGGGACTAAAAAACAATGAGCAGTTCTTC. Protein product: CASSYSNAGLKNNEQFF.

The J gene is TRBJ2-1, the V gene TRBV5-1, with D hard to call. The CDR3 has 16 residues. V was trimmed by 0 bases and J by 5 bases, leaving 15 bases between them. Germline loops: CDR1 SGHRS, CDR2 YFSETQ. CDR3 region: CASSLVYLVDHNEQFF. The CDR3 coding sequence is TGCGCCAGCAGCTTGGTTTATTTGGTAGACCACAATGAGCAGTTCTTC.